This is a list of T cell receptor beta chains from one sample in a study of T cell clonotyping in hematopoietic cell transplantation. The table came from immunoSEQ multiplex PCR; TCRdb's copy has only in-frame clones and leaves some out. The sample records some 13,000 clones, around 90% being singletons. Sequencing was done on a sample of peripheral blood mononuclear cells. These receptors were obtained from a man aged 30 to 39 in good health. Some clones in this sample may be carry-over from other donors' samples. The CDR3 runs from the conserved cysteine through the conserved F or W. The D gene is left open where the match is weak. A row's size may be missing; if present it is once, few, many or a size class.

-	TRBJ1-4	-	TRBV7-8	TGTGCCAGCAGCTTACCTCGCCGGTTAGGTAATGAAAAACTGTTTTTT	CASSLPRRLGNEKLFF
-	TRBJ2-5	-	TRBV5-1	TGCGCCAGCAGCTTGGACACCCAAGAGACCCAGTACTTC	CASSLDTQETQYF
-	TRBJ2-3	-	TRBV5-6	TGTGCCAGCAGAACGTCTGGCACAGATACGCAGTATTTT	CASRTSGTDTQYF
TRBD2	TRBJ2-1	-	TRBV6-1	TGTGCCAGCAGGGACCAAACTAGCGCGAATGAGCAGTTCTTC	CASRDQTSANEQFF
-	TRBJ1-2	-	TRBV25-1	TGTGCCAGCAGGGGAAGCGGGGTACGCTACACCTTC	CASRGSGVRYTF
-	TRBJ2-4	-	TRBV30	TGTGCCTGGAGTCCCCCTCAAGGTGGTATAGCCAAAAACATTCAGTACTTC	CAWSPPQGGIAKNIQYF
TRBD2	TRBJ2-1	-	TRBV27	TGTGCCAGCAGTTTAATGGGGAGGGTAGGCAATGAGCAGTTCTTC	CASSLMGRVGNEQFF
-	TRBJ2-1	-	TRBV2	TGTGCCAGCAGTACCTGGCGGGGCTTTACCTACAATGAGCAGTTCTTC	CASSTWRGFTYNEQFF
-	TRBJ2-7	-	TRBV4-1	TGCGCCAGCAGCCAAGGTCCAGGAGGCGAGCAGTACTTC	CASSQGPGGEQYF
-	TRBJ2-2	once	TRBV5-4	TGTGCCATCCTAGTAGGGGGGATGAAAACCAACACCGGGGAGCTGTTTTTT	CAILVGGMKTNTGELFF
TRBD1	TRBJ1-5	-	TRBV2	TGTGCCACTGGACAGGGGAATACGAATCAGCCCCAGCATTTT	CATGQGNTNQPQHF
-	TRBJ1-5	-	TRBV2	TGTGCCAGCAGTGAAGAGACGGTGAGCAATCAGCCCCAGCATTTT	CASSEETVSNQPQHF
TRBD1	TRBJ2-2	-	TRBV6-4	TGTGCCAGCACAGGACAGGGGGCGAATACCGGGGAGCTGTTTTTT	CASTGQGANTGELFF
-	TRBJ2-2	-	TRBV29-1	TGCAGCGTTGAACAAGACACCGGGGAGCTGTTTTTT	CSVEQDTGELFF
-	TRBJ2-2	-	TRBV5-6	TGTGCCAGCAGCTTGGTGGGCTACCGCACCGGGGAGCTGTTTTTT	CASSLVGYRTGELFF
TRBD2	TRBJ2-1	-	TRBV27	TGTGCCAGCAGTTGGGGGACTAGCGGGAGCTTGGGGTACAATGAGCAGTTCTTC	CASSWGTSGSLGYNEQFF
TRBD1	TRBJ2-7	-	TRBV6-1	TGTGCCAGCAAAAGGGACAGGGGGCCGTACGAGCAGTACTTC	CASKRDRGPYEQYF
-	TRBJ2-3	once	TRBV7-2	TGTGCCAGCAGCTTAGTAGGGACCCAAAGTGGTGCAGATACGCAGTATTTT	CASSLVGTQSGADTQYF
-	TRBJ2-5	-	TRBV4-2	TGTGCCAGCAGCCAACGGACAGCTCAAGAGACCCAGTACTTC	CASSQRTAQETQYF
TRBD1	TRBJ2-3	once	TRBV11-2	TGTGCCAGCAGCTTCCGGGACAGGGCCCCAGATACGCAGTATTTT	CASSFRDRAPDTQYF
-	TRBJ1-3	-	TRBV5-8	TGTGCCAGCAGCTTGGCCGCGGGGGTCGGAAACACCATATATTTT	CASSLAAGVGNTIYF
-	TRBJ2-7	-	TRBV5-6	TGTGCCAGCAGCTCGGACGGTTCCCCCTACGAGCAGTACTTC	CASSSDGSPYEQYF
-	TRBJ1-1	once	TRBV29-1	TGCAAAGTTATTAGCCCCATGAACACTGAAGCTTTCTTT	CKVISPMNTEAFF
-	TRBJ1-2	-	TRBV6-5	TGTGCCAGCAACTCCGAGTGGCGCGGGGTTGGCTACACCTTC	CASNSEWRGVGYTF
-	TRBJ1-1	-	TRBV7-3	TGTGCCAGCAGCTTATCCCCGAGGACTGAAGCTTTCTTT	CASSLSPRTEAFF
-	TRBJ2-5	few	TRBV5-1	TGCGCCAGCAGCTTGTCGTGGGAGACCCAGTACTTC	CASSLSWETQYF
TRBD1	TRBJ2-2	-	TRBV7-2	TGTGCCAGCAGCTTAGCCGGGACAGGGTCAACCGGGGAGCTGTTTTTT	CASSLAGTGSTGELFF
-	TRBJ1-1	-	TRBV6-5	TGTGCCAGCAGTTTGAGTTGGACTAACACTGAAGCTTTCTTT	CASSLSWTNTEAFF
TRBD1	TRBJ1-5	-	TRBV18	TGTGCCAGCTCACCCCAGGGACAGTTAGATCAGCCCCAGCATTTT	CASSPQGQLDQPQHF
-	TRBJ2-7	-	TRBV12-1	TGTGCCAGCAGCTTTGAAGGGACAGGGGAAAGCGAGCAGTACTTC	CASSFEGTGESEQYF
-	TRBJ1-5	-	TRBV6-1	TGTGCCAGCGACCAGGCTGGCAATCAGCCCCAGCATTTT	CASDQAGNQPQHF
-	TRBJ2-3	-	TRBV27	TGTGCCAGCAGTTTTGGGGCAGATACGCAGTATTTT	CASSFGADTQYF
TRBD1	TRBJ2-1	once	TRBV5-6	TGTGCCAGCAGCCAGGAGGGACAGGCTCCCCGGGGTGAGCAGTTCTTC	CASSQEGQAPRGEQFF
TRBD1	TRBJ1-6	-	TRBV18	TGTGCCAGCTCACGGGACAGGGTTAATTCACCCCTCCACTTT	CASSRDRVNSPLHF
-	TRBJ1-1	-	TRBV7-2	TGTGCCAGCAGCTTAAGACAGGTTAACACTGAAGCTTTCTTT	CASSLRQVNTEAFF